The clone carrying this T cell receptor (beta chain) was seen more than once but under ten times. Its antigen is not identified. Trimming removed 4 bases at V and 8 bases at J, with 23 bases between. Germline loops: CDR1 LNHNV, CDR2 YYDKDF (reference sequence). The CDR3 runs to 17 residues. These data are taken from a study of T cell repertoires in cytomegalovirus infection. Study context: Shared public TCR beta signatures pointed to both CMV infection and a matching HLA type. Study outcomes and limitations: Clonotypes of TCR beta that were HLA-C-restricted and CMV-specific dominated the ex vivo response.

TCRdb independently ran MiXCR on the reads; one entry per CDR3 protein. The sample comprises fewer than 200,000 distinct CDR3 sequences, around 14% of which are singletons, and over 20% rests with the top ten. The rearrangement joins TRBV15 to TRBJ1-4; the D is unclear. The sample comprised PBMCs. This sequence originates from a human donor in good health (CMV status not recorded). Some clones in this sample may be carry-over from other donors' samples. DNA of the CDR3: TGTGCCACCAGCAAAATGAAAATCGCGACCGGGCACGAAAAACTGTTTTTT. Translated: CATSKMKIATGHEKLFF.